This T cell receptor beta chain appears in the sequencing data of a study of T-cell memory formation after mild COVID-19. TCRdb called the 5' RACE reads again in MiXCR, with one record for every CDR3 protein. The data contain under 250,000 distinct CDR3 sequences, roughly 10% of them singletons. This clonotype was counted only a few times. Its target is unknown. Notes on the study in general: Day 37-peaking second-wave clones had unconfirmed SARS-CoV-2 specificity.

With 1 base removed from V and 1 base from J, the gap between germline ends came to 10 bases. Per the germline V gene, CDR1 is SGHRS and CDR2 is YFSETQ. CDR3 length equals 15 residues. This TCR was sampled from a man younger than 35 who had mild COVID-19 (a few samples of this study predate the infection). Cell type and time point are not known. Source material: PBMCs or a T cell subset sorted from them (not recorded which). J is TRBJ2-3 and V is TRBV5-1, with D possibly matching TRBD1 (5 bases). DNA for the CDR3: TGCGCCAGCAGCTTGCAGGGAACGGGCACAGATACGCAGTATTTT. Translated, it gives CASSLQGTGTDTQYF.